This entry lists 20 T cell receptor beta chains sequenced from one sample in a study of blood T cell repertoires in COVID-19 (dated by TCRdb to about 2020). The library relied on the immunoSEQ multiplex PCR assay. The source is immuneACCESS, and TCRdb retained only in-frame sequences with V and J called. Part of the clones is not carried over; for the studies checked, unresolved V genes explain less than half of this, and the remainder is unexplained. This sample lists more than 95,000 clones; 70% to 85% were detected once. The top ten clones comprise about 2.5% of the sample. Sequenced material: peripheral blood. The receptors were sampled from a man over 45 with acute or convalescent COVID-19.

The chain links TRBV27 to TRBJ2-3, with a possible D match to TRBD2 (6 bases). The CDR3 runs 16 residues. Per the germline V gene, CDR1 is MNHEY and CDR2 is SMNVEV (reference sequence). The V end lost 1 base, the J end lost 3 bases, and 14 bases lay between the germline ends. This chain's CDR3 is CASSLWRGSRTDTQYF. As DNA, the CDR3 is TGTGCCAGCAGTTTATGGAGGGGATCACGTACAGATACGCAGTATTTT.

This clone was found a few times. The chain carries TRBV19 and TRBJ2-3; 7 nucleotides line up with TRBD2. The V and J ends lost 4 bases and 1 base, in that order; junction bases with no gene match: 2. The CDR3 extends over 14 amino acids. Germline CDR1 is LNHDA and CDR2 is SQIVND (reference sequence). CDR3 nucleotides: TGTGCCAGTAGTAAGGGGAGGGGCACAGATACGCAGTATTTT. Its protein is CASSKGRGTDTQYF.

The chain employs TRBV2 and TRBJ2-7; D is uncertain. Trimming shortened V by 5 bases and J by 3 bases, and 8 bases separated the two germline ends. This CDR3 region has 12 residues. Germline V gene sequence: CDR1 SNHLY, CDR2 FYNNEI. CDR3 in amino acids: CASSPGNYEQYF. The CDR3 DNA reads as TGTGCCAGCAGTCCAGGAAACTACGAGCAGTACTTC. Full variable domain (outside the CDR3, taken from reference TRBV2 and TRBJ2-7): EPEVTQTPSHQVTQMGQEVILRCVPISNHLYFYWYRQILGQKVEFLVSFYNNEISEKSEIFDDQFSVERPDGSNFTLKIRSTKLEDSAMYFCASSPGNYEQYFGPGTRLTVT.

This clone was recorded only once. The chain joins TRBV19 to TRBJ2-7, with TRBD1 matching 7 bases. The CDR3 runs 14 residues. V shed 1 base and J 2 bases; nucleotides not matched to a gene: 2. Per germline, CDR1 LNHDA and CDR2 SQIVND (reference sequence). For the CDR3, the DNA is TGTGCCAGTAGTATAGGGGGACAGACCTACGAGCAGTACTTC. It encodes CASSIGGQTYEQYF.

Only a few counts were recorded for this clone. The rearrangement joins TRBV5-5 to TRBJ2-7; D possibly corresponds to TRBD2 (6 bases). Germline V CDR1 and CDR2: SGHKS, YYEKEE (reference sequence). V gave up 4 bases and J gave up 4 bases, with 9 bases separating them. The length of the CDR3 is 12 residues. The CDR3 DNA reads as TGTGCCAGCAGCCGTGGGGGGTACGAGCAGTACTTC. Its protein is CASSRGGYEQYF. Together with reference TRBV5-5 and TRBJ2-7, the CDR3 gives the full variable domain: DAGVTQSPTHLIKTRGQQVTLRCSPISGHKSVSWYQQVLGQGPQFIFQYYEKEERGRGNFPDRFSARQFPNYSSELNVNALLLGDSALYLCASSRGGYEQYFGPGTRLTVT.

The rearrangement joins TRBV6-5 to TRBJ2-7, with D tentatively TRBD2 (5 bases). The germline CDR1 and CDR2 sequences are MNHEY and SVGAGI. The CDR3 consists of 16 residues. Trimming stripped 0 bases from V and 0 bases from J, with 12 bases between. The CDR3 protein is CASSYSTRAFSYEQYF. DNA for the CDR3: TGTGCCAGCAGTTACTCGACGCGGGCTTTCTCCTACGAGCAGTACTTC.

This rearrangement joins TRBV20-1 to TRBJ2-1; D is ambiguous. This CDR3 contains 11 residues. The V and J ends lost 5 bases and 4 bases respectively, with 6 bases between them. Germline V lookup: CDR1 DFQATT, CDR2 SNEGSKA (reference sequence). CDR3 loop: CSAVQYNEQFF. The CDR3 DNA reads TGCAGTGCTGTACAGTACAATGAGCAGTTCTTC.

The J gene is TRBJ2-2, the V gene TRBV18; 8 bases map to TRBD2. V dropped 0 bases and J dropped 2; count of bases not matched to a gene: 5. Looked up from germline, CDR1 is KGHSH and CDR2 is LQKENI. CDR3 length equals 17 residues. CDR3 loop: CASSPPATSGNTGELFF. The CDR3, as DNA: TGTGCCAGCTCACCACCGGCTACTAGCGGAAACACCGGGGAGCTGTTTTTT.

The chain employs TRBV28 and TRBJ2-3; 11 bases are a match to TRBD2. This CDR3 has 16 amino acids. Looked up from germline, CDR1 is MDHEN and CDR2 is SYDVKM. Unmatched junction bases numbered 7, after V lost 2 bases and J lost 6 bases. The CDR3 is CASSLPVLAGVDTQYF. CDR3 DNA: TGTGCCAGCAGTTTACCGGTACTAGCGGGAGTGGATACGCAGTATTTT.

The CDR3 sequence: CASSLSLAGALIEQYF. DNA for the CDR3: TGTGCCAGCAGTTTGTCGCTAGCGGGAGCCCTTATCGAGCAGTACTTC. This rearrangement joins TRBV27 to TRBJ2-7, with 10 bases that match TRBD2. V lost 3 bases and J lost 6; bases outside the gene matches: 11. The CDR3 consists of 16 residues. CDR1 and CDR2 from the germline V gene are MNHEY and SMNVEV (reference sequence).

This rearrangement joins TRBV5-1 to TRBJ2-5; TRBD2 is a possible D gene (6 bases). This CDR3 comprises 16 residues. With 0 bases removed from V and 1 base from J, the gap between germline ends came to 13 bases. Looked up from germline, CDR1 is SGHRS and CDR2 is YFSETQ. The CDR3 nucleotides read TGCGCCAGCAGCTTGGTGGGAGGAGGGGCCCAAGAGACCCAGTACTTC. Translated, it gives CASSLVGGGAQETQYF.

This chain links TRBV6-4 with TRBJ2-7, with D possibly TRBD1 on 5 matching bases. There are 15 residues in the CDR3. Trimming took 6 bases from V and 0 from J, leaving 15 bases between them. Looked up from germline, CDR1 is MRHNA and CDR2 is SNTAGT. The CDR3 loop reads CASRILPDSSYEQYF. CDR3 sequence (DNA): TGTGCCAGCAGGATCCTCCCAGACAGCTCCTACGAGCAGTACTTC.

For the CDR3, the DNA is TGTGCCAGCAGTTACAGTAGCGGGATGAACACCGGGGAGCTGTTTTTT. The encoded protein is CASSYSSGMNTGELFF. The J gene is TRBJ2-2, the V gene TRBV6-5, with TRBD2 matching 8 bases. The CDR3 has 16 residues. CDR1 and CDR2 (germline): MNHEY, SVGAGI. Trimming cost V 2 bases and J 1 base; bases outside gene matches: 3.

The gene calls are TRBV9 and TRBJ1-5; 10 bases match TRBD1. The V gene's germline CDR1 is SGDLS and CDR2 YYNGEE. The V gene end was trimmed by 5 bases and the J gene end by 3 bases; junction bases not matched to a gene: 5. The CDR3 is 15 amino acids. The CDR3 spells CASSPGTGDNQPQHF. CDR3 nucleotides: TGTGCCAGCAGTCCGGGGACAGGGGACAATCAGCCCCAGCATTTT.

The gene calls are TRBV5-1 and TRBJ2-2; D not certain. Trimming stripped 2 bases from V and 0 bases from J, with 11 bases between. The CDR3 is 16 amino acids. CDR1 SGHRS and CDR2 YFSETQ come from the germline V gene. CDR3 amino acids: CASSFTWRSNTGELFF. The CDR3 DNA follows: TGCGCCAGCAGCTTCACATGGAGATCGAACACCGGGGAGCTGTTTTTT.

This sequence joins TRBV20-1 and TRBJ1-1; no firm D call. Germline CDR1 DFQATT, CDR2 SNEGSKA (reference sequence). The V and J ends lost 3 bases and 3 bases respectively, with 5 bases between them. CDR3 size: 11 residues. CDR3 DNA sequence: TGCAGTGCTAGGGAGGACACTGAAGCTTTCTTT. Protein sequence: CSAREDTEAFF.

The genes are TRBV29-1 and TRBJ1-1, with D perhaps matching TRBD1 (6 bases). Trimming took off 8 bases at V and 2 bases at J, with 18 bases between the two ends. The germline V gene has CDR1 SQVTM and CDR2 ANQGSEA. The CDR3 consists of 14 residues. CDR3 region: CSTASGAANTEAFF. Here the CDR3 DNA reads TGCAGCACCGCTTCAGGGGCCGCTAACACTGAAGCTTTCTTT.

The CDR3 DNA sequence: TGTGCCAGCAGCTTAGGGAGAGGGACCCAGTACTTC. Translated, it gives CASSLGRGTQYF. V gene TRBV7-3 combines with J gene TRBJ2-5, with a weak D call TRBD2 (5 bases). With 2 bases removed from V and 7 bases from J, the gap between germline ends came to 8 bases. CDR1 and CDR2 (germline): SGHTA, FQGTGA. The CDR3 totals 12 residues.

The table lists this clone with a few counts. The V gene is TRBV27, the J gene TRBJ2-7; possible D gene TRBD1, 6 bases. V was pared by 4 bases and J by 2 bases, with 15 bases between. CDR1 and CDR2 (germline): MNHEY, SMNVEV (reference sequence). The CDR3 sequence is 15 residues long. Written as DNA, the CDR3 is TGTGCCAGCAGTTCCCCTTGGACAGCGACCTACGAGCAGTACTTC. Translated, it gives CASSSPWTATYEQYF.

The J gene is TRBJ2-7, the V gene TRBV28; D gene ambiguous. Germline V lookup: CDR1 MDHEN, CDR2 SYDVKM. V lost 3 bases and J lost 4, with 7 bases in between. This CDR3 is 12 amino acids long. The CDR3 bases are TGTGCCAGCAGTTTTCAGGATTACGAGCAGTACTTC. Protein sequence: CASSFQDYEQYF. Full variable domain (rest looked up from reference TRBV28 and TRBJ2-7): DVKVTQSSRYLVKRTGEKVFLECVQDMDHENMFWYRQDPGLGLRLIYFSYDVKMKEKGDIPEGYSVSREKKERFSLILESASTNQTSMYLCASSFQDYEQYFGPGTRLTVT.